The clone carrying this T cell receptor (beta chain) was seen once. Per the study methods: By means of reference gene primer amplification, nucleated cell counts were estimated. Clones were read by immunoSEQ multiplex PCR, and TCRdb kept only the in-frame ones, dropping some. V, J and clone size are those of that table, while D and trimming were read from the DNA. The top ten clones hold under 7% of a sample with 220,000 or so clones, roughly 89% of them seen once. The CDR3 length is 15 residues. Losses at the gene ends were 7 bases for V and 2 bases for J; bases not matched to a gene: 5. The germline V gene has CDR1 KGHDR and CDR2 SFDVKD. The sample comes from a study of blood T cell repertoires in COVID-19. Study-level information: The origin of the acute and convalescent COVID-19 samples was the United States, Italy and Spain. T cells, B-cell-depleted T cells, or PBMCs supplied cDNA or gDNA.

The sequencing sample was made of peripheral blood. The J gene is TRBJ2-1, the V gene TRBV24-1, with TRBD2 identical over 9 bases. The sequence derives from a man aged 60 to 69 who had recovered from COVID-19. The CDR3 DNA reads TGTGCCACCAGGGAGGCGGGAGGGCCCTACAATGAGCAGTTCTTC. Its translation: CATREAGGPYNEQFF.